This is a list of T cell receptor beta chains from one sample in a study of cytomegalovirus exposure and HLA in healthy donors. Assay used: immunoSEQ multiplex PCR; TCRdb lists only in-frame clones, some missing. The sample carries about 90,000 clones, over 60% recorded once. The sample was PBMCs. The receptor set was obtained from a man younger than 45 in good health and CMV-seronegative. CDR3s include the opening cysteine and the closing phenylalanine or tryptophan. A D gene is named only where the DNA matches it firmly.

V gene	J gene	D gene	CDR3 protein
TRBV20-1	TRBJ2-1	TRBD2	CSARKREGRFF
TRBV18	TRBJ1-1	-	CASSPLQGMNTEAFF
TRBV7-6	TRBJ2-7	TRBD1	CASSTGQGFYEQYF
TRBV30	TRBJ2-1	TRBD2	CASSGRGRYSYNEQFF
TRBV11-2	TRBJ2-1	-	CASSWGDNEQFF
TRBV13	TRBJ2-3	-	CASSLAGTDTQYF
TRBV19	-	-	CASSIPRQLPGYEQYF
TRBV7-3	TRBJ1-3	TRBD1	CASSLTPQGNTIYF
TRBV21-1	TRBJ1-4	-	CALPSTNEKLFF
TRBV19	TRBJ2-7	-	CASSIAGTYEQYF
TRBV5-1	TRBJ2-7	-	CASSLGARDPPYEQYF